Each of the 29 T cell receptor beta chains below was sequenced from the same sample in a study of Ad26.COV2.S vaccination and SARS-CoV-2 variants. The treatment is: 15 to 20 received Ad26.COV2.S at low or high dose, single or two shots; several received placebo; per-sample allocation not given. All samples were drawn on day 63, counting from the first vaccine or placebo injection. Only in-frame clones appear in the TCRdb table, and some are missing; sequencing was by immunoSEQ multiplex PCR. Of 300,000 to 450,000 clones listed, approximately 81% were seen once; the top ten hold roughly 3.1%. The sequencing here drew on peripheral blood, taken in a trial of Ad26.COV2.S vaccine versus placebo. These TCRs come from a person aged 18-65 years who received the Ad26.COV2.S COVID-19 vaccine or a placebo.

This clone was observed a handful of times. The same CDR3 arises from other DNA sequences in this sample as well. V gene TRBV5-1 combines with J gene TRBJ2-7, with D possibly matching TRBD1 (6 bases). Trimming stripped 4 bases from V and 4 bases from J, with 9 bases between. The CDR3 contains 12 residues. The germline V gene encodes CDR1 SGHRS and CDR2 YFSETQ. CDR3 sequence reads: CASSTQGYEQYF. CDR3 coding DNA: TGCGCCAGCAGCACCCAGGGGTACGAGCAGTACTTC.

This clone was seen more than once but under ten times. One end of the junction varies from germline; a read error may be responsible. V is TRBV10-2 and J is TRBJ1-5, with D perhaps matching TRBD1 (6 bases). The CDR3 is made up of 13 amino acids. Germline lookup yields CDR1 WSHSY and CDR2 SAAADI. The DNA of the CDR3 is TGCGCCAGCAGTGAGAGGGAGGGGGGACCTTGGAATTTT. Translating it yields CASSEREGGPWNF.

V gene TRBV9 combines with J gene TRBJ1-3; TRBD1 is a possible D gene (5 bases). V shed 4 bases and J shed 7 bases, with 12 bases lying between them. Per the germline V gene, CDR1 is SGDLS and CDR2 is YYNGEE. The CDR3 sequence is 13 residues long. The CDR3, as DNA: TGTGCCAGCAGCACAGGACTCGCGAACACCATATATTTT. Encoded protein: CASSTGLANTIYF.

The genes are TRBV2 and TRBJ2-1, with no clear D. V gave up 7 bases and J gave up 1 base, with 11 bases separating them. This CDR3 has 14 amino acids. Germline-derived CDR1 and CDR2 are SNHLY and FYNNEI. CDR3 coding DNA: TGTGCCAGCAATAGGGTCCTTTCCTACAATGAGCAGTTCTTC. It yields the protein CASNRVLSYNEQFF.

This clone has just one count. The chain has TRBV7-9 and TRBJ2-7; 10 bases line up with TRBD1. The germline gives CDR1 SEHNR, CDR2 FQNEAQ (reference sequence). This CDR3 contains 14 residues. With V trimmed by 4 bases and J by 6 bases, 6 bases remained unmatched. This CDR3 reads CASSWGTGESEQYF. The CDR3 nucleotides read TGTGCCAGCAGCTGGGGGACAGGGGAGAGCGAGCAGTACTTC.

CDR3 DNA: TGTGCCAGCAGAATCGGGAGCGGGAGTAATGAGCAGTTCTTC. It is translated as CASRIGSGSNEQFF. V and J are TRBV6-5 and TRBJ2-1; 8 bases are shared with TRBD2. Trimming at V came to 6 bases and at J to 7 bases, leaving 8 bases not matched to a gene. Germline V gene sequence: CDR1 MNHEY, CDR2 SVGAGI. The CDR3 is 14 amino acids.

The chain recombines TRBV4-3 with TRBJ2-2; D is undetermined. Between the trimmed V and J ends, which lost 3 bases and 0 bases, there was a span of 8 bases. Per the germline V gene, CDR1 is LGHNA and CDR2 is YSLEER. This CDR3 is built from 15 residues. The CDR3 loop reads CASSHTKTNTGELFF. CDR3 nucleotides: TGCGCCAGCAGCCATACCAAAACGAACACCGGGGAGCTGTTTTTT.

V usage is TRBV11-2 and J usage is TRBJ2-1; D not resolved. The V end lost 4 bases, the J end lost 9 bases, and 13 bases lay between the germline ends. CDR1 SGHAT and CDR2 FQNNGV come from the germline V gene. The CDR3 runs to 13 residues. The CDR3 region is CASSSKSVGEQFF. The DNA for the CDR3 is TGTGCCAGCAGCTCGAAGAGCGTCGGTGAGCAGTTCTTC.

This chain connects TRBV10-3 to TRBJ1-2, with TRBD1 identical over 8 bases. This CDR3 spans 15 amino acids. Trimming at V came to 4 bases and at J to 8 bases, leaving 12 bases not matched to a gene. CDR1 and CDR2 from the germline V gene are ENHRY and SYGVKD. This CDR3 is CAISGGTSGTGGYTF. DNA for the CDR3: TGTGCCATCAGTGGGGGGACTTCGGGGACAGGCGGCTACACCTTC.

The chain has TRBV19 and TRBJ2-6, with D unresolved. CDR1 is LNHDA and CDR2 is SQIVND in the germline V gene (reference sequence). Trimming cost V 7 bases and J 0 bases, with 16 bases left between them. The CDR3 is 17 residues long. In DNA form, the CDR3 reads TGTGCCAGTACCATCATTCGTCTTGGCTCTGGGGCCAACGTCCTGACTTTC. Its protein is CASTIIRLGSGANVLTF.

The chain employs TRBV19 and TRBJ1-2, with 7 bases identical to TRBD1. The CDR3 consists of 15 residues. The J segment lost 7 bases and the V segment lost 2 bases, leaving 10 bases of the junction unmatched. In germline, CDR1 is LNHDA, CDR2 SQIVND (reference sequence). The chain's CDR3 is CASSISVAGGRGYTF. CDR3 DNA: TGTGCCAGTAGTATAAGTGTGGCAGGGGGACGTGGCTACACCTTC.

This clone was picked up one time. The chain has TRBV12-3 or TRBV12-4 and TRBJ1-2, with 7 bases identical to TRBD1. Trimming cost V 8 bases and J 4 bases; bases outside gene matches: 4. The CDR3 spans 12 residues. This CDR3 reads CASADRSYGYTF. The CDR3 DNA is TGTGCCAGCGCGGACAGGAGCTATGGCTACACCTTC.

The chain uses TRBV5-6 and TRBJ1-3; TRBD1 is a possible D gene (6 bases). V gave up 7 bases and J gave up 0 bases, with 14 bases separating them. This CDR3 has 15 amino acids. Germline loops: CDR1 SGHDT, CDR2 YYEEEE. The CDR3 reads CASLRQGSSGNTIYF. For the CDR3, the DNA is TGTGCCAGCTTAAGGCAGGGGAGCTCTGGAAACACCATATATTTT.

CDR3 DNA: TGTGCTAGTGGTTTGATCCAAGGGGGGGAAGCTTTCTTT. Translated, it gives CASGLIQGGEAFF. This rearrangement joins TRBV12-5 to TRBJ1-1; possible D gene TRBD1, 6 bases. V was trimmed by 2 bases and J by 8 bases, leaving 12 bases between them. Per germline, CDR1 LGHNT and CDR2 FRNRAP. CDR3 size: 13 residues.

The genes are TRBV7-9 and TRBJ1-4; 9 bases match TRBD1. V trimming: 1 base; J trimming: 7 bases; junction bases outside the gene matches: 13. CDR3 length: 18 residues. The germline V gene encodes CDR1 SEHNR and CDR2 FQNEAQ (reference sequence). CDR3 loop: CASSLVSGTGRIGEKLFF. As DNA, the CDR3 is TGTGCCAGCAGCTTAGTATCCGGGACAGGGAGAATTGGTGAAAAACTGTTTTTT.

The CDR3 region is CASSQEQGRGEQFF. The CDR3 DNA follows: TGTGCCAGCAGCCAAGAACAGGGAAGAGGGGAGCAGTTCTTC. This chain joins TRBV3-1 (or the pseudogene TRBV3-2) and TRBJ2-1, with D tentatively TRBD1 (6 bases). Per the germline V gene, CDR1 is LGHDT and CDR2 is YNNKEL (reference sequence). CDR3 size: 14 residues. The germline V and J ends were trimmed by 0 bases and 10 bases, with 13 bases remaining between them.

J is TRBJ2-7 and V is TRBV5-6; TRBD2 is a possible D gene (5 bases). Germline CDR1 and CDR2: SGHDT and YYEEEE. Between the trimmed V and J ends, which lost 0 bases and 3 bases, there was a span of 16 bases. This CDR3 is 16 amino acids long. For the CDR3, the DNA is TGTGCCAGCAGCTTGGGGCAAGCGGTTTCTGGCTACGAGCAGTACTTC. Translation gives CASSLGQAVSGYEQYF.

This chain uses TRBV3-1 (or the pseudogene TRBV3-2) with TRBJ2-3; 10 positions match TRBD2. CDR3 length: 17 residues. J gave up 0 bases and V 2 bases, and 5 bases lay outside the gene matches. Germline loops: CDR1 LGHDT, CDR2 YNNKEL (reference sequence). CDR3 coding DNA: TGTGCCAGCAGCCAATTAGCGGGAGGAACTAGCACAGATACGCAGTATTTT. Translating it yields CASSQLAGGTSTDTQYF.

The chain carries TRBV10-3 and TRBJ2-7; 8 nucleotides agree with TRBD1. There are 16 residues in the CDR3. After removal of 1 base from V and 3 bases from J, the junction contained 8 bases not matched to a gene. Germline V gene data show CDR1 as ENHRY and CDR2 as SYGVKD. The CDR3 sequence: CAISEFSGQDLYEQYF. In DNA, the CDR3 is TGTGCCATCAGTGAGTTCTCGGGACAGGACCTCTACGAGCAGTACTTC.

The rearrangement joins TRBV10-3 to TRBJ2-3; D is possibly TRBD1 (6 bases). CDR3 length: 16 residues. Germline CDR1 ENHRY, CDR2 SYGVKD. V lost 3 bases and J 0 bases, leaving 13 bases between the germline ends. The CDR3 coding sequence is TGTGCCATCAGTGACAAAACAGGACAGAGCACAGATACGCAGTATTTT. It translates to CAISDKTGQSTDTQYF.

The genes are TRBV4-3 and TRBJ1-2; possible D gene TRBD1, 5 bases. This CDR3 spans 13 amino acids. The V end lost 4 bases, the J end lost 4 bases, and 10 bases lay between the germline ends. The germline V gene has CDR1 LGHNA and CDR2 YSLEER. The CDR3 here is CASSLKDSYGYTF. Here the CDR3 DNA reads TGCGCCAGCAGCCTAAAAGACAGCTATGGCTACACCTTC.

This clone showed up just a few times. The chain combines TRBV7-9 with TRBJ2-7, with 7 bases that match TRBD1. The CDR3 runs to 12 residues. Germline V gene lookup returns CDR1 SEHNR and CDR2 FQNEAQ (reference sequence). V lost 5 bases, J lost 3 bases, and 1 base stayed unmatched. CDR3: CASSGDSYEQYF. In DNA form, the CDR3 reads TGTGCCAGCAGCGGGGACAGCTACGAGCAGTACTTC.

This chain uses TRBV27 with TRBJ2-7; possible D gene TRBD1, 6 bases. This CDR3 comprises 13 residues. Germline V gene sequence: CDR1 MNHEY, CDR2 SMNVEV (reference sequence). V lost 5 bases to trimming and J lost 9 bases, with 17 bases between them. CDR3 sequence (DNA): TGTGCCAGCAGTCCCGGGACACCTTCCGTGCAGTACTTC. Translation gives CASSPGTPSVQYF.

This chain connects TRBV10-3 to TRBJ1-2; 8 nucleotides agree with TRBD1. Germline V gene sequence: CDR1 ENHRY, CDR2 SYGVKD. The CDR3 has 16 amino acids. V dropped 2 bases and J dropped 7; count of bases not matched to a gene: 12. The CDR3, as DNA: TGTGCCATCAGTGAGGGGTCCGGCAGGGGGCTAGGTGGCTACACCTTC. Translating gives CAISEGSGRGLGGYTF.

This chain connects TRBV6-2 or TRBV6-3 to TRBJ1-5, with no clear D. The CDR3 covers 18 residues. Germline lookup yields CDR1 MNHEY and CDR2 SVGEGT. Trimming cost V 0 bases and J 2 bases, with 17 bases left between them. CDR3 nucleotide sequence: TGTGCCAGCAGTTACTCGATAGTAAGGGAAATAGGCAATCAGCCCCAGCATTTT. This sequence encodes CASSYSIVREIGNQPQHF.

The chain couples TRBV9 to TRBJ2-7, with unresolved D. The V end lost 0 bases, the J end lost 6 bases, and 10 bases lay between the germline ends. The CDR3 is made up of 13 amino acids. Germline V gene sequence: CDR1 SGDLS, CDR2 YYNGEE. The CDR3 DNA reads as TGTGCCAGCAGCGTAGCTCCCCAGAGCGAGCAGTACTTC. Translation gives CASSVAPQSEQYF.

The rearrangement joins TRBV19 to TRBJ1-1; D remains unclear. This CDR3 comprises 17 residues. V gave up 4 bases and J gave up 1 base, with 19 bases separating them. The germline gives CDR1 LNHDA, CDR2 SQIVND (reference sequence). The CDR3, as DNA: TGTGCCAGTAGTACGGGTTTTCCCGGTACGGGGAACACTGAAGCTTTCTTT. It is translated as CASSTGFPGTGNTEAFF.

This chain joins TRBV5-4 and TRBJ2-1; TRBD2 matches at 11 bases. The J segment lost 10 bases and the V segment lost 5 bases, leaving 14 bases of the junction unmatched. Germline loops: CDR1 SGHNT, CDR2 YYREEE (reference sequence). CDR3 length: 16 amino acids. CDR3 nucleotide sequence: TGTGCCAGCAGATCCGGGACTAGCGGCCCGGACTCGGAGCAGTTCTTC. Translation gives CASRSGTSGPDSEQFF.

The chain has TRBV7-8 and TRBJ1-2, with a weak D call TRBD1 (5 bases). This CDR3 is built from 14 residues. The germline gives CDR1 SGHVS, CDR2 FQNEAQ. The ends were cut back, 7 bases at V and 2 bases at J, with 14 bases in the middle. DNA of the CDR3: TGTGCCAGCACCAACGGTCCAGGGAACTATGGCTACACCTTC. This gives the protein CASTNGPGNYGYTF. Full variable domain (remainder filled in from reference TRBV7-8 and TRBJ1-2): GAGVSQSPRYKVAKRGQDVALRCDPISGHVSLFWYQQALGQGPEFLTYFQNEAQLDKSGLPSDRFFAERPEGSVSTLKIQRTQQEDSAVYLCASTNGPGNYGYTFGSGTRLTVV.